This T cell receptor (beta chain) came from a study of cytomegalovirus exposure and HLA in healthy donors. General study results and limits: Reports state that TCR beta sequences accurately predicted most subjects' HLA-A and HLA-B alleles. Specificity for CMV antigens was confirmed in vitro for a few of the CMV-associated chains. The study put under 200 TCR beta chains on its list as cytomegalovirus-associated.

On this clone itself: Its target is not known.

Primers included in the PCR were 60 Vbeta and 13 Jbeta primers. Some clones are missing from TCRdb's copy, which holds only in-frame ones; the method was immunoSEQ multiplex PCR. The sample shows about 42,000 clones, 50% of them seen only once. V shed 3 bases, J shed 3 bases, and the junction held 1 base outside the gene matches. This CDR3 comprises 14 residues. Looked up from germline, CDR1 is LNHNV and CDR2 is YYDKDF (reference sequence). The receptor comes from a human donor in good health. The V gene is TRBV15, the J gene TRBJ1-2, with 10 bases that match TRBD1. Sequenced: PBMCs. The CDR3 region has the DNA TGTGCCACCAGCAGGGGGACAGGGGACTATGGCTACACCTTC. Protein sequence: CATSRGTGDYGYTF.